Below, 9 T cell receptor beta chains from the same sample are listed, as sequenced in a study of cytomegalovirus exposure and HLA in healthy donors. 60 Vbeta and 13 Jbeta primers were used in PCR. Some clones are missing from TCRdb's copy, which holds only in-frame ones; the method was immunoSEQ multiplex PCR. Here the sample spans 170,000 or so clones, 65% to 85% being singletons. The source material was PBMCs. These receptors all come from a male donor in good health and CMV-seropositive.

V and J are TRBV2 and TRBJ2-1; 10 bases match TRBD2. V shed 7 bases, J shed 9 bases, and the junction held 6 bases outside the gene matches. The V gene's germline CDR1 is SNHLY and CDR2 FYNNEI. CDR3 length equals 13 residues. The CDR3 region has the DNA TGTGCCAGCATGAGTAGCGGGAGGATTGAGCAGTTCTTC. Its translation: CASMSSGRIEQFF.

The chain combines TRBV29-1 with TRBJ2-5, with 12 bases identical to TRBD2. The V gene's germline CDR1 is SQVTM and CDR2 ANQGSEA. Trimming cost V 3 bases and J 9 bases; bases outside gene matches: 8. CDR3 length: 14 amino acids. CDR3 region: CSVDGTSGFSPQYF. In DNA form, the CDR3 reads TGCAGCGTTGACGGGACTAGCGGGTTCTCCCCCCAGTACTTC.

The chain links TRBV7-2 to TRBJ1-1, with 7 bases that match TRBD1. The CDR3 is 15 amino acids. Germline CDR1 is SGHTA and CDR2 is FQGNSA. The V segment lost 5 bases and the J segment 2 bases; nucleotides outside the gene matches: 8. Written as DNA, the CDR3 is TGTGCCAGCAGCCGGGGCAGGGGGGCCAACACTGAAGCTTTCTTT. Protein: CASSRGRGANTEAFF.

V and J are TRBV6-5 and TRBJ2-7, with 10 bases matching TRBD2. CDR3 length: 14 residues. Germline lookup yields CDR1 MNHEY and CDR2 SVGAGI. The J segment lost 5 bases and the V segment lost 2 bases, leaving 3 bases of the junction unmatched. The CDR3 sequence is CASSYASGGDEQYF. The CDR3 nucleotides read TGTGCCAGCAGTTACGCTAGCGGGGGCGACGAGCAGTACTTC.

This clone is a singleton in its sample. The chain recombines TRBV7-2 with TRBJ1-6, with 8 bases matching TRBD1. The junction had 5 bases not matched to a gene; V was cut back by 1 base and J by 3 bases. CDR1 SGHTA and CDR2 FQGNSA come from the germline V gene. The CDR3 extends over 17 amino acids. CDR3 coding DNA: TGTGCCAGCAGCTTAGAGGCAGGGGGCGGCTATAATTCACCCCTCCACTTT. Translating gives CASSLEAGGGYNSPLHF.

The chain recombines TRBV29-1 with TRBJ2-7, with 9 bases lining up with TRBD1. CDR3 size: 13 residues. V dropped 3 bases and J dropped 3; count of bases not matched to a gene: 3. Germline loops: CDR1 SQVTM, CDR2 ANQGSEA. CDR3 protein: CSVEDRGYYEQYF. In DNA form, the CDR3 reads TGCAGCGTTGAGGACAGGGGCTACTACGAGCAGTACTTC.

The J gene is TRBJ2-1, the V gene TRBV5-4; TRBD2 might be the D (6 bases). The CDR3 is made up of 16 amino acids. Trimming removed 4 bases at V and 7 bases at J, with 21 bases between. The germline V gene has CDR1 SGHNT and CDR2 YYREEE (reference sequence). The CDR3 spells CASSRGGRRGLNEQFF. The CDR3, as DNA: TGTGCCAGCAGCCGGGGTGGGAGGAGAGGGTTGAATGAGCAGTTCTTC.

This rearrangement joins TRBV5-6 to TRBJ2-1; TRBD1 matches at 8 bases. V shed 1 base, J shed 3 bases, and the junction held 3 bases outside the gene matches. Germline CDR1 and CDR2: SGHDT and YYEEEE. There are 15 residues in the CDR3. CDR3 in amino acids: CASSLTGGFYNEQFF. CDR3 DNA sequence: TGTGCCAGCAGCTTGACAGGGGGATTCTACAATGAGCAGTTCTTC.

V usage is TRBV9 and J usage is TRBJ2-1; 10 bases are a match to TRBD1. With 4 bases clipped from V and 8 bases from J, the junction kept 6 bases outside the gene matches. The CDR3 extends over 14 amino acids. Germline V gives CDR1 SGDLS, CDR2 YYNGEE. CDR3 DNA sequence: TGTGCCAGCAGCTCAGACAGGGGGCTCGATGAGCAGTTCTTC. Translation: CASSSDRGLDEQFF.